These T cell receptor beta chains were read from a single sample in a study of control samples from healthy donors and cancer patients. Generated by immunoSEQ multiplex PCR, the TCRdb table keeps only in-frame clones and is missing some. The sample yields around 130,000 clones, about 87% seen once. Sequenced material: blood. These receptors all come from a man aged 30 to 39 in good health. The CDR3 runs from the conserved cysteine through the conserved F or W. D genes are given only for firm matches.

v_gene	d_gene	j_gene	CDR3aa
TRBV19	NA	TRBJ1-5	CASSRAGQRNQPQHF
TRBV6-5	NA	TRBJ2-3	CASTENGGDTQYF
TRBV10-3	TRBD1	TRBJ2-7	CAIKLTGDEQYF
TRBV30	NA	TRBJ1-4	CAWSPGKGRDEKLFF
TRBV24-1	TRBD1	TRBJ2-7	CATSPDPGTGGHEQYF
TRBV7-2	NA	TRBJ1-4	CASSLEGTPGRFEKLFF
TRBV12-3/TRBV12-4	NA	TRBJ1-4	CASSFHGQKLFF
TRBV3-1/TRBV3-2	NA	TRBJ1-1	CASSQVGHPNTEAFF
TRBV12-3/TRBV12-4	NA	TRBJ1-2	CASSLAAPRGYTF
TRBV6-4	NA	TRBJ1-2	CASSDSGNYGYTF
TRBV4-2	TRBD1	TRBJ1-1	CASSQQGVGTEAFF
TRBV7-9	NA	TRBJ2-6	CASNKALGAANVLTF
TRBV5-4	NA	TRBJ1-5	CASSLGPDLNQPQHF
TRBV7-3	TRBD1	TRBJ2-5	CASSPWGRGRQETQYF
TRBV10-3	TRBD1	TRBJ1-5	CAISEQGYQPQHF
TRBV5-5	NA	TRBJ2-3	CASSLGFRTDTQYF
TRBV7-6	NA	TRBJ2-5	CASSSLGTEQETQYF
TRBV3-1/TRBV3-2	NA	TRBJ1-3	CASRVGVTGNTIYF
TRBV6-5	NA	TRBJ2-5	CASSLGQTQYF
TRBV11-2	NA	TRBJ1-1	CASSSQGNTEAFF
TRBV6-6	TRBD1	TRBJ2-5	CASTNDRGQETQYF
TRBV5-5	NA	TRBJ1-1	CASSLDLSNTEAFF
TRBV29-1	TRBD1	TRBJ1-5	CSAGGNQPQHF
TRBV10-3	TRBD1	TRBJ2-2	CAISDPTGLYTGELFF
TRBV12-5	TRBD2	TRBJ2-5	CASGTGLAWETQYF
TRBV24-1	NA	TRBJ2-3	CATSDQRLGVDTQYF
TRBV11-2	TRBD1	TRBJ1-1	CASSLRTGTSEAFF
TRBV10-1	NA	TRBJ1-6	CASSGQANSPLHF
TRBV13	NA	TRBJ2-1	CASSLGGGPVDEQFF
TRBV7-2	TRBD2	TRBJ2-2	CASLLAGGNTGELFF
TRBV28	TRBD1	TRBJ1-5	CASSRWRGLQPQHF
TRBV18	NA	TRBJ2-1	CASSPQTSYNEQFF
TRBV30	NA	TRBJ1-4	CAWSGGVGKLFF
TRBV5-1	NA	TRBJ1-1	CASSLDTGMNTEAFF
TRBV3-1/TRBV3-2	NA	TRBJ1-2	CASSQGWEDYGYTF
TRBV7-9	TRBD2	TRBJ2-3	CASSLTSGGEDTQYF
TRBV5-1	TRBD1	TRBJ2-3	CASSEGQSTDTQYF
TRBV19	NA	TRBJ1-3	CASRKTVSGNTIYF
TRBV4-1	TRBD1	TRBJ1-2	CASSPPTGRESGYTF
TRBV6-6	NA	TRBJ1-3	CASSGQRSGNTIYF
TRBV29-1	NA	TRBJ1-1	CSGGLLNTEAFF
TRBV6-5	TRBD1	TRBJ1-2	CASRAGTGPFYGYTF
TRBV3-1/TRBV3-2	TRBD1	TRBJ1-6	CASSPRDRGYSPLHF
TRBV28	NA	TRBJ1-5	CASSTSRSNQPQHF
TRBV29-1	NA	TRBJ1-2	CSVASNYGYTF
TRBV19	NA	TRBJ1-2	CASSVDSLGNYGYTF
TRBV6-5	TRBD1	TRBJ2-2	CASSYLRQGPTGELFF
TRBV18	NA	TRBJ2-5	CASSPRGAGETQYF
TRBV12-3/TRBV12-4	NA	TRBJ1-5	CASSFAGNQPQHF
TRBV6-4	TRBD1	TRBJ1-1	CASSDSGTGGGNTEAFF
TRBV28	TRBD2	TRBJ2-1	CASRTSGGSEQFF
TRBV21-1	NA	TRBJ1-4	CASSPPNQTLGFQINEKLFF